This TCR beta chain was captured in a study of cytomegalovirus exposure and HLA in healthy donors. About this clone itself: What it recognizes is unknown.

The PCR was carried out with 60 Vbeta primers and 13 Jbeta primers. This table comes from immunoSEQ multiplex PCR, and its TCRdb copy is limited to in-frame clones, with some not included. The sample has around 99,000 clones; approximately 70% are singletons. Study results and caveats: As confirmed in vitro, three CMV-associated chains were specific for CMV antigens. Later analysis reportedly placed an Asian-associated ancestry cluster below the approximately 680-donor mean in N-insertions. Donor immune exposure was known only as CMV serostatus.

Per the germline V gene, CDR1 is SGDLS and CDR2 is YYNGEE. V lost 0 bases and J 0 bases, leaving 7 bases between the germline ends. CDR3 length: 14 amino acids. The V call is TRBV9, the J call TRBJ2-7; D perhaps matches TRBD1 (5 bases). The sequence derives from a man aged 35 to 55 in good health and CMV-seronegative. The sample consisted of PBMCs. CDR3 in DNA: TGTGCCAGCAGCGTAGAGGACAACTCCTACGAGCAGTACTTC. This codes for CASSVEDNSYEQYF.